The 12 T cell receptor beta chains below all came from one sample that was sequenced in a study of CD8 T cells in ankylosing spondylitis. TCRdb analysed the 5' RACE reads with MiXCR anew, one entry per CDR3 protein. This repertoire shows about 360,000 distinct CDR3 sequences, 20% found once; its top ten account for approximately 14%. Input material: blood, either unsorted or a sorted T cell fraction (not recorded which). The receptors originated from a male donor with ankylosing spondylitis or in good health (not recorded which).

This clonotype has a handful of counts. The chain has TRBV7-3 and TRBJ2-2, with D perhaps given as TRBD1 or TRBD2 (5 bases each). Germline CDR1 and CDR2: SGHTA and FQGTGA. This CDR3 region has 16 residues. Trimming left V 5 bases short and J 0 bases short, with 13 bases between. Written as DNA, the CDR3 is TGTGCCAGCAGCGCACCGCAGGGAGCGAACACCGGGGAGCTGTTTTTT. Translated: CASSAPQGANTGELFF.

The chain couples TRBV7-9 to TRBJ2-7; D gene ambiguous. Per the germline V gene, CDR1 is SEHNR and CDR2 is FQNEAQ (reference sequence). V lost 2 bases and J lost 2, with 10 bases in between. The CDR3 length is 14 residues. The DNA for the CDR3 is TGTGCCAGCAGCTTATACCTGACCCCCTACGAGCAGTACTTC. Encoded protein: CASSLYLTPYEQYF.

CDR3 sequence reads: CASRGGIYNEQFF. The CDR3 coding sequence is TGTGCCAGCAGAGGGGGAATCTACAATGAGCAGTTCTTC. The rearrangement uses TRBV2 and TRBJ2-1; D may be TRBD1 (6 bases). CDR1 is SNHLY, CDR2 FYNNEI, per germline. CDR3 length equals 13 residues. The V and J ends lost 6 bases and 3 bases respectively, with 9 bases between them.

Concerning this clonotype: At one end, the junction sequence differs from germline, possibly due to a read error. J is TRBJ2-3 and V is TRBV10-3; possibly TRBD2 for D (7 bases). CDR3 length: 15 amino acids. CDR1 and CDR2 (germline): ENHRY, SYGVKD. CDR3 residues: CAISPFPGEGDAQYF. CDR3 in DNA: TGTGCCATCAGCCCCTTTCCAGGGGAGGGAGATGCGCAGTATTTT.

V and J are TRBV5-6 and TRBJ2-7; D could derive from TRBD1 or TRBD2 (5 bases each). The ends were cut back, 6 bases at V and 7 bases at J, with 23 bases in the middle. Per the germline V gene, CDR1 is SGHDT and CDR2 is YYEEEE. The CDR3 runs to 15 residues. The CDR3 nucleotides read TGTGCCAGCACCCGATCCGGGACGGAGGTTTGGGAGCAGTACTTC. Residues: CASTRSGTEVWEQYF.

The chain combines TRBV6-1 with TRBJ2-1, with TRBD1 matching 7 bases. Per the germline V gene, CDR1 is MNHNS and CDR2 is SASEGT. Trimming removed 6 bases from V and 2 bases from J; junction bases left unmatched: 7. CDR3 size: 15 residues. The CDR3 spells CASSRDREAYNEQFF. As DNA, the CDR3 is TGTGCCAGCAGCCGCGACAGGGAAGCCTACAATGAGCAGTTCTTC.

This clonotype was found a few times. The rearrangement uses TRBV2 and TRBJ2-3, with 12 nucleotides matching TRBD2. The CDR3 sequence is 14 residues long. Per germline, CDR1 SNHLY and CDR2 FYNNEI. Trimming removed 6 bases from V and 9 bases from J; junction bases left unmatched: 7. CDR3 sequence reads: CASSWTSGEGTQYF. The CDR3 nucleotides read TGTGCCAGCAGCTGGACTAGCGGGGAGGGGACGCAGTATTTT.

This clonotype has just a few counts. J is TRBJ2-7 and V is TRBV7-9; no firm D call. V was pared by 3 bases and J by 4 bases, with 7 bases between. This CDR3 region has 12 residues. In germline, CDR1 is SEHNR, CDR2 FQNEAQ (reference sequence). The CDR3 nucleotides read TGTGCCAGCAGCTTTGCCGAATACGAGCAGTACTTC. Its translation is CASSFAEYEQYF.

This clonotype has just a few counts. CDR3 in amino acids: CASSPPTGGGNEQFF. CDR3 in DNA: TGTGCCAGCAGTCCACCGACAGGGGGCGGAAATGAGCAGTTCTTC. The chain recombines TRBV28 with TRBJ2-1; 10 bases match TRBD1. The trim removed 5 bases at V and 7 bases at J, leaving 8 bases unmatched. CDR1 is MDHEN, CDR2 SYDVKM, per germline. The CDR3 consists of 15 residues.

This chain uses TRBV7-8 with TRBJ2-1, with D perhaps TRBD1 or TRBD2 (6 bases each). Germline V lookup: CDR1 SGHVS, CDR2 FQNEAQ. Trimming took off 3 bases at V and 6 bases at J, with 9 bases between the two ends. The CDR3 has 13 amino acids. The CDR3 region is CASSFGGSNEQFF. The DNA of the CDR3 is TGTGCCAGCAGCTTCGGGGGCTCCAATGAGCAGTTCTTC.

The rearrangement joins TRBV6-2 or TRBV6-3 to TRBJ2-2, with 8 bases that match TRBD2. V lost 6 bases, J lost 3 bases, and 15 bases stayed unmatched. CDR1 and CDR2 from the germline V gene are MNHEY and SVGEGT. The CDR3 consists of 18 residues. The CDR3 loop reads CASSTEDTRGGDTGELFF. In DNA form, the CDR3 reads TGTGCCAGCAGCACAGAAGACACACGGGGGGGTGACACCGGGGAGCTGTTTTTT.

This clonotype showed up just a few times. CDR3 amino acids: CASSHPTENTGELFF. For the CDR3, the DNA is TGTGCCAGCAGCCACCCGACAGAGAACACCGGGGAGCTGTTTTTT. The chain is built from TRBV7-9 and TRBJ2-2; tentatively, D is TRBD1 (5 bases). Germline values: CDR1 SEHNR, CDR2 FQNEAQ (reference sequence). CDR3 length: 15 residues. Deletions cut 5 bases from V and 1 base from J, with 11 bases between.